The 3 T cell receptor beta chains reported below all come from one sample, sequenced in a study of post-analysis software for immune sequencing data. General study results and limits: Four or five TRBV segments were more frequent in patients than controls; TRBV5-6, TRBV5-1 and TRBV20-1 belonged to this group.

Their antigens are not known. Researchers reported that TCR beta cDNA libraries carried unique molecular identifiers. TCRdb used MiXCR to reprocess the PCR reads, holding one entry per CDR3 protein. Of about 770,000 distinct CDR3 sequences detected, just over 45% appear once; the ten largest clones hold roughly 4.9%. The specimen was blood. The receptor set was obtained from a girl aged 5-17 years with multiple sclerosis.

This clonotype occurred once. The chain carries TRBV4-3 and TRBJ1-5, with 8 bases lining up with TRBD1. Germline V lookup: CDR1 LGHNA, CDR2 YSLEER. V lost 2 bases and J lost 6; bases outside the gene matches: 6. CDR3 size: 15 residues. CDR3 loop: CASSQQTGDGQPQHF. CDR3 bases: TGCGCCAGCAGCCAACAGACAGGGGACGGTCAGCCCCAGCATTTT.

This chain joins TRBV3-1 and TRBJ2-7; no definite D call. The CDR3 is 15 amino acids. Germline V gives CDR1 LGHDT, CDR2 YNNKEL (reference sequence). Trimming removed 2 bases at V and 2 bases at J, with 13 bases between. CDR3 sequence (DNA): TGTGCCAGCAGCCAAAGTGTGGTACCAGCCTACGAGCAGTACTTC. Protein: CASSQSVVPAYEQYF.

This sequence joins TRBV12-3 or TRBV12-4 and TRBJ2-7, with D unclear. V was clipped by 5 bases and J by 2 bases, with 7 bases between them. The CDR3 consists of 12 residues. CDR3 residues: CASSETAYEQYF. CDR3 coding DNA: TGTGCCAGCAGTGAAACAGCCTACGAGCAGTACTTC.